This TCR beta chain was documented in a study of blood T cell repertoires in COVID-19. Study information: Sites in the United States, Italy and Spain provided acute and convalescent COVID-19 samples. Sample material is recorded as cDNA or gDNA derived from T cells, B-cell-depleted T cells, or PBMCs.

This CDR3 has 15 residues. V shed 5 bases, J shed 6 bases, and the junction held 6 bases outside the gene matches. CDR1 and CDR2 (germline): LNHNV, YYDKDF (reference sequence). Original data processing: Reference gene primer amplification yielded estimated nucleated cell counts. Sequencing was performed with immunoSEQ multiplex PCR; in TCRdb, only in-frame clones are kept and a portion is missing. That table furnishes V, J and clone size, whereas the DNA furnished D and trimming. This repertoire shows around 200,000 clones, about 85% found once; its top ten account for about 20%. This sequence originates from a person between 65 and 80 years old with COVID-19, enrolled during active disease. The specimen sequenced was peripheral blood. The rearrangement links TRBV15 to TRBJ1-6, with 8 nucleotides matching TRBD1. The CDR3, as DNA: TGTGCCACCAGCGACGGGACAGGTGTTAATTCACCCCTCCACTTT. This codes for CATSDGTGVNSPLHF.